This T cell receptor (beta chain) emerged from a study of CD8 T cells in ankylosing spondylitis. General study points: Reactive arthritis synovial fluid and blood previously showed some of these motif variants. As reported, disease-linked clones showed significant enrichment in matched ankylosing spondylitis synovial fluid. What appeared characteristic of ankylosing spondylitis blood was a TCR beta motif of seven to nine highly homologous variants.

Ten or more counts support this clonotype. The antigen is not known. CDR1 is MNHEY, CDR2 SVGEGT, per germline. This CDR3 comprises 15 residues. After removal of 7 bases from V and 3 bases from J, the junction contained 11 bases not matched to a gene. Libraries for TCR beta were made by quantitative 5'-RACE with molecular barcodes. TCRdb re-derived calls from the 5' RACE reads in MiXCR, one entry per CDR3 protein. This sample has around 160,000 distinct CDR3 sequences, with 9.5% to 13% found just once. Sequenced input: blood, either unsorted or a sorted T cell fraction (not recorded which). The gene calls are TRBV6-2 or TRBV6-3 and TRBJ2-7; 8 nucleotides agree with TRBD2. This TCR was recovered from a male donor with ankylosing spondylitis or in good health (not recorded which). CDR3 sequence (DNA): TGTGCCAGCACCGACGGGGCGGGGGGAAACTACGAGCAGTACTTC. Its translation: CASTDGAGGNYEQYF.